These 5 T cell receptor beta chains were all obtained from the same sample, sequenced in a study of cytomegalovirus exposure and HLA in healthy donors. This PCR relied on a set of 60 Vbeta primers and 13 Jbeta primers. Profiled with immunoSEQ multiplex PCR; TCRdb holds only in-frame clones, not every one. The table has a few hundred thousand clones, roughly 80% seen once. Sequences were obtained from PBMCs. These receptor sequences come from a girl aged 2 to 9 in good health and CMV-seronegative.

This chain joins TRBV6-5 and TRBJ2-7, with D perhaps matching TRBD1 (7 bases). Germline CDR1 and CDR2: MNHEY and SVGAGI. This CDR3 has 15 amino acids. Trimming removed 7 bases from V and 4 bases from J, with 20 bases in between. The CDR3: CASTVSAGGRYEQYF. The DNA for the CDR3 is TGTGCCAGCACCGTATCGGCAGGGGGGAGGTACGAGCAGTACTTC.

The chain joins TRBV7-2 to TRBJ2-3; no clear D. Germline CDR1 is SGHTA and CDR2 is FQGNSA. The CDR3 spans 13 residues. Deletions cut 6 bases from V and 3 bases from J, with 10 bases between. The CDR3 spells CASSMTRTDTQYF. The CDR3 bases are TGTGCCAGCAGTATGACGCGGACAGATACGCAGTATTTT.

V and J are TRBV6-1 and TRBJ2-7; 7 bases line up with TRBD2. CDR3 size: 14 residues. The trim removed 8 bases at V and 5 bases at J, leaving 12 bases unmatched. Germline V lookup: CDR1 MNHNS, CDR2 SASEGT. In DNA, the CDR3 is TGTGCCAGCGGTGGGCGGGAGTTGGATCACGAGCAGTACTTC. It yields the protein CASGGRELDHEQYF.

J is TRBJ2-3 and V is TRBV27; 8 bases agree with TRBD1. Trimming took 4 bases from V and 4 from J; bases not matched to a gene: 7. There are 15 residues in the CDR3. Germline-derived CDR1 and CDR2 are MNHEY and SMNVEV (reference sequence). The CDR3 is CASSSRTGLADTQYF. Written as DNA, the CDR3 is TGTGCCAGCAGTTCCAGGACAGGGTTAGCAGATACGCAGTATTTT.

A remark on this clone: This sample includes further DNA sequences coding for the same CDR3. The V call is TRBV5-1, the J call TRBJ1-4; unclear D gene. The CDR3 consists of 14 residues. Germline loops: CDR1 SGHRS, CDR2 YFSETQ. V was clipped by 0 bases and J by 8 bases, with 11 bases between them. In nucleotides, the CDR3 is TGCGCCAGCAGCTTGGCGGGAGTTCCCGAAAAACTGTTTTTT. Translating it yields CASSLAGVPEKLFF.